This T cell receptor (beta chain) was found in a study of CXCR3-negative and CXCR3-positive naive CD8 T cells. Via 5' RACE with UMI labels, TRB cDNA libraries were prepared. Reprocessing the 5' RACE reads, TCRdb reports a single entry for every CDR3 protein and omits DNA. This sample's clone table lists 50,000 to 55,000 distinct CDR3 sequences. This CDR3 region has 15 residues. The germline gives CDR1 SEHNR, CDR2 FQNEAQ (reference sequence). The sample comprised naive CXCR3- CD8+ T cells from blood. Subset given: CD45RO-CCR7+CD27+CD95- naive CD8+ T cells lacking CXCR3 (TNR3-). V usage is TRBV7-9 and J usage is TRBJ1-5; TCRdb returns TRBD1, unconfirmable since there is no DNA. The TCR was taken from a human donor in good health. Some clones in this sample may be carry-over from other donors' samples. The CDR3 sequence: CASSLRGQPDQPQHF.